These T cell receptor beta chains were read from a single sample in a study of T cells in Graves' hyperthyroidism and ophthalmopathy. A single record per CDR3 protein comes from TCRdb applying MiXCR to the multiplex PCR reads. The data contain a few hundred thousand distinct CDR3 sequences, around an eighth of them singletons. The sequenced material came from blood. Receptor source: a man under 40 with Graves' hyperthyroidism that later progressed to Graves' ophthalmopathy. CDR3s include the opening cysteine and the closing phenylalanine or tryptophan. The D gene is left open where the match is weak. Not every row has a clone size; where given, it reads once, few, many or a size class.

many	TRBV20-1	TRBD1	TRBJ2-7	CSAKRVYRGSYEQYF	TGCAGTGCCAAAAGGGTTTACAGGGGCTCCTACGAGCAGTACTTC
.	TRBV6-1	.	TRBJ1-6	CASSASGPPNSPLHF	TGTGCCAGCAGTGCTTCCGGGCCGCCTAATTCACCCCTCCACTTT
few	TRBV7-2	.	TRBJ2-7	CASREGLSYEQYF	TGTGCCAGCAGAGAGGGGTTGAGCTACGAGCAGTACTTC
many	TRBV7-2	.	TRBJ2-5	CASSLAGAVETQYF	TGTGCCAGCAGCTTAGCTGGGGCGGTGGAGACCCAGTACTTC
many	TRBV29-1	.	TRBJ2-3	CSVPQGGTDTQYF	TGCAGCGTACCCCAGGGGGGGACAGATACGCAGTATTTT
many	TRBV9	TRBD2	TRBJ2-7	CASSGGGSAYEQYF	TGTGCCAGCAGCGGCGGGGGGTCCGCCTACGAGCAGTACTTC
many	TRBV6-1	.	TRBJ1-5	CASSGGHQNQPQHF	TGTGCCAGCAGTGGGGGACACCAAAATCAGCCCCAGCATTTT
many	TRBV5-1	.	TRBJ1-1	CASSLTSNAEAFF	TGCGCCAGCAGCTTGACATCGAACGCTGAAGCTTTCTTT
few	TRBV9	TRBD2	TRBJ2-5	CASSSRTSPLETQYF	TGTGCCAGCAGCTCCCGGACTAGCCCCCTAGAGACCCAGTACTTC
few	TRBV5-1	.	TRBJ2-5	CASSLGVRGQETQYF	TGCGCCAGCAGCTTGGGCGTAAGGGGACAAGAGACCCAGTACTTC
few	TRBV19	.	TRBJ1-3	CASRDGNTIYF	TGTGCCAGTAGGGACGGAAACACCATATATTTT
.	TRBV7-9	.	TRBJ1-3	CASSFNLGQNLNTIYF	TGTGCCAGCAGCTTTAATCTGGGGCAAAACCTAAACACCATATATTTT
many	TRBV11-3	.	TRBJ2-1	CASSLVRLAIINEQFF	TGTGCCAGCAGCTTAGTTCGGCTAGCGATAATCAATGAGCAGTTCTTC
many	TRBV20-1	.	TRBJ1-5	CSARDTSGVENQPQHF	TGCAGTGCTAGAGATACGTCGGGGGTTGAGAATCAGCCCCAGCATTTT
.	TRBV29-1	TRBD2	TRBJ2-7	CSVETARGSSYEQYF	TGCAGCGTTGAGACTGCGCGGGGGAGCTCCTACGAGCAGTACTTC
.	TRBV5-1	TRBD1	TRBJ1-4	CASSIGQGIQEKLFF	TGCGCCAGCAGCATCGGACAGGGAATACAGGAAAAACTGTTTTTT
many	TRBV5-1	TRBD1	TRBJ1-4	CASSFQGATNEKLFF	TGCGCCAGCAGCTTCCAGGGGGCAACTAATGAAAAACTGTTTTTT
many	TRBV12-3/TRBV12-4	TRBD1	TRBJ1-3	CASSPWGTASGNTIYF	TGTGCCAGCAGTCCATGGGGGACAGCCTCTGGAAACACCATATATTTT
few	TRBV20-1	.	TRBJ1-5	CSASDRGQPQHF	TGCAGTGCTTCGGACAGAGGCCAGCCCCAGCATTTT
many	TRBV5-1	TRBD1	TRBJ1-1	CASSSWTGGDTEAFF	TGCGCCAGCAGCTCCTGGACAGGGGGGGACACTGAAGCTTTCTTT
.	TRBV9	TRBD1	TRBJ2-1	CASSARDSLSNEQFF	TGTGCCAGCAGCGCACGGGACAGTTTAAGTAATGAGCAGTTCTTC
few	TRBV4-1	.	TRBJ1-5	CASSQEYYSNQPQHF	TGCGCCAGCAGCCAGGAATATTATAGCAATCAGCCCCAGCATTTT
.	TRBV7-9	.	TRBJ2-7	CASSLGLSSEQYF	TGTGCCAGCAGCCTGGGACTGTCCTCCGAGCAGTACTTC
few	TRBV2	.	TRBJ1-6	CASRVTFYNSPLHF	TGTGCCAGCAGGGTGACCTTTTATAATTCACCCCTCCACTTT
many	TRBV12-5	.	TRBJ1-5	CASGLNQPQHF	TGTGCTAGTGGTTTGAATCAGCCCCAGCATTTT
few	TRBV20-1	.	TRBJ1-5	CSARGGGTYSNQPQHF	TGCAGTGCTAGAGGCGGGGGGACCTATAGCAATCAGCCCCAGCATTTT
few	TRBV6-1	.	TRBJ2-7	CASRAGQYEQYF	TGTGCCAGCAGGGCGGGACAATACGAGCAGTACTTC
many	TRBV5-1	.	TRBJ1-1	CASSLGENTEAFF	TGTGCCAGCAGCTTAGGGGAGAACACTGAAGCTTTCTTT
.	TRBV27	.	TRBJ2-1	CASRLDRTNYNEQFF	TGTGCCAGCAGGCTAGACAGGACTAACTACAATGAGCAGTTCTTC
few	TRBV19	.	TRBJ1-5	CASSIVEGNQPQHF	TGTGCCAGTAGTATAGTGGAGGGGAATCAGCCCCAGCATTTT
.	TRBV20-1	TRBD1	TRBJ1-1	CSASIYLDRRTEAFF	TGCAGTGCTAGTATTTACCTGGACAGGAGAACTGAAGCTTTCTTT
many	TRBV28	TRBD1	TRBJ1-1	CASSGDRGMNTEAFF	TGTGCCAGCAGCGGCGACAGGGGAATGAACACTGAAGCTTTCTTT
few	TRBV6-1	.	TRBJ1-3	CASKNARAGNTIYF	TGTGCCAGCAAAAACGCCAGGGCTGGAAACACCATATATTTT
many	TRBV29-1	TRBD1	TRBJ2-2	CSASTLRTGGTGELFF	TGCAGCGCCTCGACACTTAGGACAGGGGGCACCGGGGAGCTGTTTTTT
.	TRBV6-7	TRBD1	TRBJ1-2	CASGQGNGYTF	TGTGCCAGCGGACAGGGGAATGGCTACACCTTC
.	TRBV18	.	TRBJ1-2	CASSPLGQGGRGYGYTF	TGTGCCAGCTCACCACTGGGACAAGGGGGACGCGGATATGGCTACACCTTC
many	TRBV12-3/TRBV12-4	TRBD2	TRBJ2-5	CASTSSGGHQETQYF	TGTGCCAGCACCTCGAGCGGGGGCCACCAAGAGACCCAGTACTTC
many	TRBV30	.	TRBJ1-6	CAWNPGQPNSPLHF	TGTGCCTGGAACCCCGGACAGCCAAATTCACCCCTCCACTTT
many	TRBV2	TRBD1	TRBJ2-7	CASSAQGQGAYEQYF	TGTGCCAGCAGTGCCCAAGGGCAGGGGGCCTACGAGCAGTACTTC
many	TRBV28	.	TRBJ2-7	CASSYQGWYEQYF	TGTGCCAGCAGTTACCAGGGATGGTACGAGCAGTACTTC
many	TRBV7-9	TRBD1	TRBJ1-4	CASSLGQGADEKLFF	TGTGCCAGCAGCTTAGGACAGGGGGCGGATGAAAAACTGTTTTTT
few	TRBV5-1	.	TRBJ1-2	CASSLGRYGRGYTF	TGCGCCAGCAGCTTGGGACGGTATGGTCGTGGCTACACCTTC
many	TRBV30	TRBD1	TRBJ1-5	CAWSVQGSRNQPQHF	TGTGCCTGGAGTGTACAGGGGTCACGGAATCAGCCCCAGCATTTT
.	TRBV5-1	TRBD1	TRBJ1-1	CASSSMPDRAYTEAFF	TGCGCCAGCAGCTCTATGCCGGACAGGGCCTACACTGAAGCTTTCTTT
many	TRBV5-1	.	TRBJ2-7	CASSLRDQSYEQYF	TGCGCCAGCAGCTTGAGGGACCAGTCCTACGAGCAGTACTTC
.	TRBV7-9	TRBD1	TRBJ1-5	CASSSGTARAFSNQPQHF	TGTGCCAGCAGCTCCGGGACAGCCCGGGCCTTTAGCAATCAGCCCCAGCATTTT
few	TRBV11-2	TRBD1	TRBJ1-4	CASSPRQGGATNEKLFF	TGTGCCAGCAGCCCCCGACAGGGAGGCGCAACTAATGAAAAACTGTTTTTT
many	TRBV6-1	TRBD1	TRBJ2-7	CASGDRPYEQYF	TGTGCCAGCGGGGACAGACCCTACGAGCAGTACTTC